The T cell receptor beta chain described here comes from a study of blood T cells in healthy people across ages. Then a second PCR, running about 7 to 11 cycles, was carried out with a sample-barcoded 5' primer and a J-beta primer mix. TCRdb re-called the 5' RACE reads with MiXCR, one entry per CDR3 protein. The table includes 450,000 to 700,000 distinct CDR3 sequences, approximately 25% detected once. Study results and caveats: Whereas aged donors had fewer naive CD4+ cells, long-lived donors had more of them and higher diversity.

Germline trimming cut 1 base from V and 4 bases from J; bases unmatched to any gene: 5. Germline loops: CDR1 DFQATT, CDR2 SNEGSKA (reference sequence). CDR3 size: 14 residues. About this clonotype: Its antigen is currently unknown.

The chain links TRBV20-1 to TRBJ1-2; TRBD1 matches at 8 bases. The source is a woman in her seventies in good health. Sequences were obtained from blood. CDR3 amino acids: CSARAQGDFYGYTF. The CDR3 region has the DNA TGCAGTGCTAGAGCACAGGGGGACTTCTATGGCTACACCTTC.